What follows describes a single T cell receptor beta chain. Its antigen is unknown. One base away there is no much larger clone; base qualities are not given. Peripheral blood CD8+ and CD4+ T cells from healthy donors, Susac syndrome patients and multiple sclerosis patients were profiled using high-throughput TCR beta sequencing. Recently defined diagnostic criteria for definite or probable disease were met by the Susac syndrome patients. CD8+ TEMRA cells were enriched by FACS, while bulk CD8+ and CD4+ T cells were purified by magnetic negative isolation. Blood was drawn into EDTA tubes, processed within 24 hours, and PBMCs were isolated by density gradient centrifugation. PBMCs intended for TCR sequencing were frozen in liquid nitrogen and were later thawed in a 37 degrees C water bath. A purity of at least 90% was achieved for sorted or isolated CD4+, CD8+ and CD8+ TEMRA cells. RNA was extracted using the RNeasy kit, and about 0.45 to 1 ug of the RNA was reverse transcribed with random hexamers. The immunoSEQ multiplex PCR assay, which covers 54 Vbeta and 13 Jbeta segments, was used to amplify TCR beta CDR3 regions. To correct PCR amplification bias, a synthetic template baseline was used for both primer optimization and computational correction. Per the original workflow: Reads were annotated to V, D and J genes per IMGT and analyzed with immunoSEQ Analyzer, keeping only productive sequences. Clonality was computed as one minus Shannon entropy normalized by log2 of the number of productive unique sequences. For each patient and control, public and private clones were evaluated within the 100 most prevalent clones. Susac-specific clones were defined as absent from healthy and MS cohorts, over a thousand published viral clones and other ImmuneACCESS disease sequences. TCRdb ran its own pipeline on the public reads, namely fastp trimming at Q25 and MiXCR clone calling, and kept in-frame beta chains. Each CDR3 protein gets just one entry, which takes the most common genes and DNA from the rows behind it. What appears here as the V and J calls and clone size reflects TCRdb's work, not the paper's. This sample lists around 110,000 distinct CDR3 sequences; about 93% were detected once. The ten biggest clones cover 0.28% of the sample.

This record comes from a study of CD8 T cells in Susac syndrome (dated by TCRdb to about 2019). Regarding the study in general: Of the Susac syndrome patients who were sequenced, about six had clinically active disease and 8 or 9 were in clinical remission. At blood withdrawal, Susac syndrome patients were therapy-naive, treated with corticosteroids (with IVIg additionally given to some), or treated with IVIg alone. Whether CD8+ T cell activation and differentiation in Susac syndrome was antigen driven was tested using repertoire sequencing. CD8+ T cell repertoire clonality was compared between more than 9 healthy donors, some 14 Susac syndrome patients and approximately 15 multiple sclerosis patients.

The investigation overall reported the following: CD8+ repertoires in Susac syndrome showed clonal expansion, which was highest in CD8+ TEMRA cells and was greater in clinically active patients than in remitting patients. The study acknowledged that relatively few individuals were included in the TCR sequencing and HLA analysis. Looking at Susac-specific public clones, the researchers identified some 15 in the total CD8+ repertoire and five in the CD8+ TEMRA repertoire.

The source of this sequence is a human donor with Susac syndrome. The source material was CD8+ T cells from PBMCs.

The DNA sequence reads TGTGCCAGCAGCACACAGGGGGCCAGCTACGAGCAGTACTTC. This gives the protein CASSTQGASYEQYF. The V and J segments used are TRBV5-6 and TRBJ2-7; TRBD1 lines up with 9 middle nucleotides. Trimming leaves V shorter by 4 bases and J shorter by 3 bases, with the junction holding 5 bases beyond the gene matches. Via the germline V gene, CDR1 is SGHDT and CDR2 YYEEEE. The CDR3, cysteine through phenylalanine, is 14 amino acids long. Kept here is only the CDR3 DNA, which spans 42 bases and is read in frame from base 1.